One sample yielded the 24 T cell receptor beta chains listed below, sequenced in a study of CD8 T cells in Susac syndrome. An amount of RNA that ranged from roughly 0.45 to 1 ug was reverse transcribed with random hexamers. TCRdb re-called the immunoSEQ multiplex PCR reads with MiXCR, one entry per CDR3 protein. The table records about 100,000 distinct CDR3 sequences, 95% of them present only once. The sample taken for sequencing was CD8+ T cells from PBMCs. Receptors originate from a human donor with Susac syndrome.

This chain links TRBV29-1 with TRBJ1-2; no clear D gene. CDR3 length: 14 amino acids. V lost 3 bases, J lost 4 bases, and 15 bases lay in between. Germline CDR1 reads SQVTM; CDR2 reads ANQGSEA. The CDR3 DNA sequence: TGCAGCGTTGACGGTGTACCGGGCCTCTATGGCTACACCTTC. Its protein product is CSVDGVPGLYGYTF.

The CDR3 bases are TGTGCCAGCGGGGTGGACAAAGGGAACACTGAAGCTTTCTTT. This encodes CASGVDKGNTEAFF. The V gene is TRBV14, the J gene TRBJ1-1; weak D call: TRBD1 (5 bases). This CDR3 has 14 residues. V was cut by 8 bases and J by 1 base, with 14 bases left in between. Germline-derived CDR1 and CDR2 are SGHDN and FVKESK.

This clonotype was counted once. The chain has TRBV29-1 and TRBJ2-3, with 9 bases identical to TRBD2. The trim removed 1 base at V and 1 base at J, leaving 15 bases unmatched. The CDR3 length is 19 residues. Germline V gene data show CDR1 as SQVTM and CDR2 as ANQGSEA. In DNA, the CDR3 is TGCAGCGTTGAAGGGAAGCTAGCGGGATTCCGTAGGGGCACAGATACGCAGTATTTT. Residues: CSVEGKLAGFRRGTDTQYF.

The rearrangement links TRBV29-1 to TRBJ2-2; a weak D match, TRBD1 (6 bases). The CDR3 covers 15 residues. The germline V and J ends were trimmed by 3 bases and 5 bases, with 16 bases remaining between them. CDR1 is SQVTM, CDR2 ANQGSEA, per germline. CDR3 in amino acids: CSVDGGPGWTGELFF. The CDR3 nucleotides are TGCAGCGTTGATGGGGGCCCCGGGTGGACCGGGGAGCTGTTTTTT.

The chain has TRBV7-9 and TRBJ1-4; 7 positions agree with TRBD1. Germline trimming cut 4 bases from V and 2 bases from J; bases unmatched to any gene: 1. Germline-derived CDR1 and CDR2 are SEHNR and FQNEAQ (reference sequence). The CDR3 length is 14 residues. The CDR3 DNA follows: TGTGCCAGCAGCTACAGGGGTACTAATGAAAAACTGTTTTTT. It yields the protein CASSYRGTNEKLFF.

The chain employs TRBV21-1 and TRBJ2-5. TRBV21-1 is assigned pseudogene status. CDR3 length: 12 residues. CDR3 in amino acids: CASSTKRRYFDF. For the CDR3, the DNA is TGTGCCAGCAGCACTAAACGTCGGTATTTCGACTTC.

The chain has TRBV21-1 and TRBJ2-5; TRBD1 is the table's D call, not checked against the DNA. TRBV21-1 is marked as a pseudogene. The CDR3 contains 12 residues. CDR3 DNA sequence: TGTGCCAGCAGGGGACAGGAAGAGACCCAGTACTTC. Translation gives CASRGQEETQYF.

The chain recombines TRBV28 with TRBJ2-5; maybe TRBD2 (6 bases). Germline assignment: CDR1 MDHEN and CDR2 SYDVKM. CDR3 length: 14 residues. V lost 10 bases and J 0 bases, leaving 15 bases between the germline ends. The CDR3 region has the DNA TGTGCCACCAGGGAGGAGGGAGACCAAGAGACCCAGTACTTC. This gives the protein CATREEGDQETQYF.

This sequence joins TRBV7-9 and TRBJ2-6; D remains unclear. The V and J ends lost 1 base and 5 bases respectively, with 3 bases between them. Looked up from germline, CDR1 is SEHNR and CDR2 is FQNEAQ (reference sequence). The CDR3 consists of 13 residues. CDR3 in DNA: TGTGCCAGCAGCTTAGTCCGGGCCAACGTCCTGACTTTC. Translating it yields CASSLVRANVLTF.

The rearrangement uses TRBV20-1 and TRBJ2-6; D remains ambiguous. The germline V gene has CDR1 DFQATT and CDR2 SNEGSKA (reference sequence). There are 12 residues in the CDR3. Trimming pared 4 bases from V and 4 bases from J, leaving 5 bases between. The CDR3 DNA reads TGCAGTGCTACCGAGGGGGCCAACGTCCTGACTTTC. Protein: CSATEGANVLTF.

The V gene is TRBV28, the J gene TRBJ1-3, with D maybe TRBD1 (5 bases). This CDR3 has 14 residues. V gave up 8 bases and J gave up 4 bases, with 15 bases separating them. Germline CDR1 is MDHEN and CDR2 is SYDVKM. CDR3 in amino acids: CASAELRGGNTIYF. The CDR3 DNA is TGTGCCAGCGCCGAGCTAAGGGGAGGAAACACCATATATTTT.

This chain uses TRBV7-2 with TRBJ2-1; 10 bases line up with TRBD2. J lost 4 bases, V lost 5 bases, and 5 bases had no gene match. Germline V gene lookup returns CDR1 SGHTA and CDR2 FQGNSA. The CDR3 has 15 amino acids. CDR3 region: CASSIGLAEYNEQFF. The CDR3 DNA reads TGTGCCAGCAGCATCGGACTAGCGGAGTACAATGAGCAGTTCTTC. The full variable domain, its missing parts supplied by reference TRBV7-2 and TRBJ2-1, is GAGVSQSPSNKVTEKGKDVELRCDPISGHTALYWYRQSLGQGLEFLIYFQGNSAPDKSGLPSDRFSAERTGGSVSTLTIQRTQQEDSAVYLCASSIGLAEYNEQFFGPGTRLTVL.

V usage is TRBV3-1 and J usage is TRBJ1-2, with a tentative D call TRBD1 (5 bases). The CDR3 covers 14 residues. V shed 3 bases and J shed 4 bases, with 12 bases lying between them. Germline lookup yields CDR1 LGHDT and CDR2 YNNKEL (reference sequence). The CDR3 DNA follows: TGTGCCAGCAGCCAGGCCGGGACGGCCTATGGCTACACCTTC. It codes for CASSQAGTAYGYTF. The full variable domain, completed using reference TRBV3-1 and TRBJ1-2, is DTAVSQTPKYLVTQMGNDKSIKCEQNLGHDTMYWYKQDSKKFLKIMFSYNNKELIINETVPNRFSPKSPDKAHLNLHINSLELGDSAVYFCASSQAGTAYGYTFGSGTRLTVV.

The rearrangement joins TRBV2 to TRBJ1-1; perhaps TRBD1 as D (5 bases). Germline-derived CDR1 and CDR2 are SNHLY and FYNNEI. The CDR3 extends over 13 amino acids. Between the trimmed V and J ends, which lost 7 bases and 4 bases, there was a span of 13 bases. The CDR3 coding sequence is TGTGCCAGCAAGGCAGGGTCAAGCACTGAAGCTTTCTTT. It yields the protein CASKAGSSTEAFF.

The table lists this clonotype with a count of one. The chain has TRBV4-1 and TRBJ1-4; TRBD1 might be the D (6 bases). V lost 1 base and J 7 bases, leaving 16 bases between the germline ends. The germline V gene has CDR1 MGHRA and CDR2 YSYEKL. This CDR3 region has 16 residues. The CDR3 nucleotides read TGCGCCAGCAGCCAAGGATTACAGGGAATTGGTGAAAAACTGTTTTTT. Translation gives CASSQGLQGIGEKLFF.

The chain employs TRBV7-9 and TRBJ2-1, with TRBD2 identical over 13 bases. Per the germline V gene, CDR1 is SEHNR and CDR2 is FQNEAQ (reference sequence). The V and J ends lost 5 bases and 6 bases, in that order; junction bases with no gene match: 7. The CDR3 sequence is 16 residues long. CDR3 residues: CASSPRTSGSLNEQFF. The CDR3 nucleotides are TGTGCCAGCAGCCCTCGGACTAGCGGGAGCCTCAATGAGCAGTTCTTC.

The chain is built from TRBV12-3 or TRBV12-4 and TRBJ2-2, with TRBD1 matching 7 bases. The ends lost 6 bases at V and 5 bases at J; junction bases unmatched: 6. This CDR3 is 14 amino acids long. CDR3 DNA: TGTGCCAGCAGAACGGACAGGAGGACCGGGGAGCTGTTTTTT. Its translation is CASRTDRRTGELFF.

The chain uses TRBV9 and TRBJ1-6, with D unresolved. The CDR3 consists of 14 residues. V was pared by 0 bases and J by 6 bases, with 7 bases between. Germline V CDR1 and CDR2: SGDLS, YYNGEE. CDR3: CASSVERANSPLHF. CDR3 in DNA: TGTGCCAGCAGCGTAGAGAGAGCTAATTCACCCCTCCACTTT. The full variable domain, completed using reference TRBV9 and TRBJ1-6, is DSGVTQTPKHLITATGQRVTLRCSPRSGDLSVYWYQQSLDQGLQFLIQYYNGEERAKGNILERFSAQQFPDLHSELNLSSLELGDSALYFCASSVERANSPLHFGNGTRLTVT.

As DNA, the CDR3 is TGCAGTGCTAGGACGCGGAGGGGCCCGGGAGATACGCAGTATTTT. It encodes CSARTRRGPGDTQYF. The rearrangement links TRBV20-1 to TRBJ2-3, with D maybe TRBD2 (6 bases). V lost 3 bases, J lost 5 bases, and 18 bases lay in between. The germline V gene encodes CDR1 DFQATT and CDR2 SNEGSKA (reference sequence). The CDR3 contains 15 residues.

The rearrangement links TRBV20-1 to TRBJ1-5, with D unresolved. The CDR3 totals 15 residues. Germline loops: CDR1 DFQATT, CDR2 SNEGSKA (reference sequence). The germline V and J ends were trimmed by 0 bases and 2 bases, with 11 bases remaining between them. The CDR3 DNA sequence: TGCAGTGCTAGAGATTCGGGTTGGGGCAATCAGCCCCAGCATTTT. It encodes CSARDSGWGNQPQHF.

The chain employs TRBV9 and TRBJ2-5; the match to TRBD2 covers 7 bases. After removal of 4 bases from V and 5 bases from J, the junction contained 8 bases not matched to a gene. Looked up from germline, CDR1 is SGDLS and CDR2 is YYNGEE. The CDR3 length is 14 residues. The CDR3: CASSPRGVGETQYF. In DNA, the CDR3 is TGTGCCAGCAGCCCCCGGGGGGTCGGGGAGACCCAGTACTTC.

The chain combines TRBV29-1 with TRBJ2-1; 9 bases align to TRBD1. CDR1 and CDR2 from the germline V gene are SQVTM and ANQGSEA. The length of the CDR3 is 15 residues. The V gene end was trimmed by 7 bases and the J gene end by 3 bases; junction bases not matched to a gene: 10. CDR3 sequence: CSAFPRDRVYNEQFF. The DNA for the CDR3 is TGCAGCGCCTTCCCCCGGGACAGGGTCTACAATGAGCAGTTCTTC.

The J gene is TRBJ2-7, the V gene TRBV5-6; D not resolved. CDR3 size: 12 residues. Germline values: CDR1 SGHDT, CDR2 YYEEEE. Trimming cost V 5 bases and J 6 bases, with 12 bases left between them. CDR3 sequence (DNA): TGTGCCAGCAGTTCGGGCAGTCTCGAGCAGTACTTC. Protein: CASSSGSLEQYF.

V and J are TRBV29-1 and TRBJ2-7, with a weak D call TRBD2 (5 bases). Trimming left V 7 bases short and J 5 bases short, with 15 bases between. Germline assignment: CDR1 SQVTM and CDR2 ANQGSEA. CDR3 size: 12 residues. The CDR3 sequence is CSALADTDEQYF. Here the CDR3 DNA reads TGCAGCGCGCTAGCAGACACCGACGAGCAGTACTTC.